The 13 T cell receptor beta chains given below trace back to one sample, sequenced in a study of blood T cell repertoires in COVID-19. Sequencing used immunoSEQ multiplex PCR; TCRdb keeps in-frame clones, though not all of them. This table holds roughly 150,000 clones, about four fifths found once. The sequenced sample consisted of peripheral blood. The receptors derive from a man in his fifties or sixties with active or convalescent COVID-19.

This clone was found a few times. The V gene is TRBV9, the J gene TRBJ1-6, with a tentative D call TRBD1 (6 bases). CDR1 SGDLS and CDR2 YYNGEE come from the germline V gene. Trimming removed 0 bases from V and 10 bases from J, with 17 bases in between. This CDR3 has 16 residues. The CDR3 spells CASSVAPVGAYSPLHF. The CDR3, as DNA: TGTGCCAGCAGCGTAGCTCCCGTGGGGGCGTACTCACCCCTCCACTTT.

This clone was counted once. This rearrangement joins TRBV6-6 to TRBJ2-1; 9 positions match TRBD2. In germline, CDR1 is MNHNY, CDR2 SVGAGI (reference sequence). CDR3 size: 14 residues. V shed 6 bases, J shed 4 bases, and the junction held 4 bases outside the gene matches. CDR3 sequence: CASRIAGVYNEQFF. The CDR3 DNA reads as TGTGCCAGCAGGATAGCGGGAGTGTACAATGAGCAGTTCTTC.

This clone was seen once. DNA of the CDR3: TGTGCCAACGCCGGGACAGGGCCCACTGAAGCTTTCTTT. Its translation is CANAGTGPTEAFF. The chain recombines TRBV21-1 with TRBJ1-1; the table's D call, TRBD1, has no DNA check behind it. TRBV21-1 is an annotated pseudogene. This CDR3 is 13 amino acids long.

The chain employs TRBV12-3 or TRBV12-4 and TRBJ2-7; TRBD1 agrees at 7 bases. V lost 5 bases, J lost 3 bases, and 4 bases stayed unmatched. The CDR3 has 13 residues. The CDR3 nucleotides are TGTGCCAGCAGTCTCGGGACAGACTACGAGCAGTACTTC. This translates into CASSLGTDYEQYF.

The chain carries TRBV4-1 and TRBJ1-2, with 10 bases matching TRBD1. The V and J ends lost 3 bases and 7 bases, in that order; junction bases with no gene match: 8. Germline-derived CDR1 and CDR2 are MGHRA and YSYEKL. This CDR3 region has 15 residues. CDR3 in amino acids: CASSQAAGQGIGYTF. CDR3 bases: TGCGCCAGCAGCCAGGCCGCGGGACAGGGGATTGGCTACACCTTC.

This clone was counted a few times. This sequence joins TRBV11-3 and TRBJ2-1; TRBD2 matches 9 bases. Germline CDR1 and CDR2: SGHNT and YENEEA. CDR3 length: 15 amino acids. Trimming cost V 2 bases and J 2 bases; bases outside gene matches: 1. CDR3 coding DNA: TGTGCCAGCAGCTTATTAGCGGGGGCCTACAATGAGCAGTTCTTC. This sequence encodes CASSLLAGAYNEQFF.

This sequence joins TRBV2 and TRBJ2-4; weak D call: TRBD2 (7 bases). V was cut by 7 bases and J by 8 bases, with 21 bases left in between. This CDR3 has 15 amino acids. Germline loops: CDR1 SNHLY, CDR2 FYNNEI. DNA for the CDR3: TGTGCCAGCACCGAAAGGGCGGAAGGGGGGGACATTCAGTACTTC. It yields the protein CASTERAEGGDIQYF.

This clone was observed once. The V gene is TRBV10-3, the J gene TRBJ2-1; TRBD2 agrees at 9 bases. With V trimmed by 8 bases and J by 1 base, 6 bases remained unmatched. The CDR3 consists of 15 residues. Germline V CDR1 and CDR2: ENHRY, SYGVKD. DNA for the CDR3: TGTGCCATCGGGCGGGGGGGCAATTCCTACAATGAGCAGTTCTTC. Translation gives CAIGRGGNSYNEQFF.

The V gene is TRBV2, the J gene TRBJ2-7; the D gene is possibly TRBD2 (6 bases). Per germline, CDR1 SNHLY and CDR2 FYNNEI. The CDR3 is 17 amino acids. Deletions cut 7 bases from V and 3 bases from J, with 25 bases between. The CDR3 bases are TGTGCCAGCATGCTGGAGGGAGACCGACTAGAGCACTACGAGCAGTACTTC. Protein: CASMLEGDRLEHYEQYF.

CDR3 bases: TGTGCCAGCAGCTTGGCGGGAGTCGTGAATTCACCCCTCCACTTT. Its protein is CASSLAGVVNSPLHF. This chain joins TRBV5-6 and TRBJ1-6; no definite D call. Trimming removed 0 bases from V and 7 bases from J, with 11 bases in between. Germline CDR1 is SGHDT and CDR2 is YYEEEE. The CDR3 contains 15 residues. The entire variable domain, with the rest obtained from reference TRBV5-6 and TRBJ1-6, is as follows: DAGVTQSPTHLIKTRGQQVTLRCSPKSGHDTVSWYQQALGQGPQFIFQYYEEEERQRGNFPDRFSGHQFPNYSSELNVNALLLGDSALYLCASSLAGVVNSPLHFGNGTRLTVT.

This chain connects TRBV19 to TRBJ1-4; D may be TRBD1 (6 bases). The CDR3 covers 14 residues. Trimming removed 8 bases at V and 0 bases at J, with 10 bases between. Per germline, CDR1 LNHDA and CDR2 SQIVND (reference sequence). This chain's CDR3 is CASGTGTTNEKLFF. The CDR3, as DNA: TGTGCCAGTGGAACAGGGACAACTAATGAAAAACTGTTTTTT.

This rearrangement joins TRBV5-6 to TRBJ2-3; 8 bases match TRBD2. J was trimmed by 7 bases and V by 2 bases; bases with no gene match: 9. CDR1 SGHDT and CDR2 YYEEEE come from the germline V gene. CDR3 length: 15 residues. The CDR3 DNA follows: TGTGCCAGCAGCTTCGCCGGGGGGGCCCAAAATACGCAGTATTTT. Translation: CASSFAGGAQNTQYF.

This clone was found once. This chain connects TRBV9 to TRBJ2-6; 11 nucleotides match TRBD1. The CDR3 is 19 residues long. CDR1 is SGDLS and CDR2 is YYNGEE in the germline V gene. J was trimmed by 2 bases and V by 0 bases; bases with no gene match: 7. The CDR3 region has the DNA TGTGCCAGCAGCGTAGCTACGGACAGGGGGCTGACTGGGGCCAACGTCCTGACTTTC. Translation gives CASSVATDRGLTGANVLTF.